One sample yielded the 32 T cell receptor beta chains listed below, sequenced in a study of CD8 T cells in Susac syndrome. Random hexamers served to reverse transcribe about 0.5 to 1 ug RNA. TCRdb used MiXCR to reprocess the immunoSEQ multiplex PCR reads, holding one entry per CDR3 protein. The sample yields about 400,000 distinct CDR3 sequences, 75% to 90% seen once. The sequenced material came from CD8+ T cells from PBMCs. These receptors all stem from a human donor with multiple sclerosis.

J is TRBJ2-2 and V is TRBV27; TRBD2 agrees at 8 bases. This CDR3 region has 13 residues. Trimming cost V 3 bases and J 7 bases; bases outside gene matches: 1. The germline V gene has CDR1 MNHEY and CDR2 SMNVEV (reference sequence). CDR3 nucleotides: TGTGCCAGCAGTTTGGGGACTAGCGGGGAGCTGTTTTTT. As protein: CASSLGTSGELFF.

The chain uses TRBV10-3 and TRBJ2-1; 13 bases line up with TRBD2. The CDR3 spans 15 residues. Germline-derived CDR1 and CDR2 are ENHRY and SYGVKD. The V gene end was trimmed by 2 bases and the J gene end by 7 bases; junction bases not matched to a gene: 2. CDR3 protein: CAISEQTSGGNEQFF. The CDR3 coding sequence is TGTGCCATCAGTGAGCAGACTAGCGGGGGGAATGAGCAGTTCTTC.

This clonotype was seen only a few times. The rearrangement joins TRBV19 to TRBJ1-1; D unresolved. Germline V gives CDR1 LNHDA, CDR2 SQIVND (reference sequence). There are 12 residues in the CDR3. The V end lost 2 bases, the J end lost 0 bases, and 1 base lay between the germline ends. CDR3 sequence (DNA): TGTGCCAGTAGTATATTGAACACTGAAGCTTTCTTT. It encodes CASSILNTEAFF.

The V call is TRBV27, the J call TRBJ1-4, with TRBD1 matching 12 bases. The CDR3 loop spans 17 amino acids. V lost 10 bases to trimming and J lost 8 bases; unmatched junction nucleotides: 17. Germline lookup yields CDR1 MNHEY and CDR2 SMNVEV (reference sequence). This chain's CDR3 is CATGSRDRGPWGEKLFF. DNA for the CDR3: TGTGCCACTGGCTCTAGGGACAGGGGGCCTTGGGGAGAAAAACTGTTTTTT.

This clonotype was seen just once. This chain uses TRBV5-4 with TRBJ1-2; D is perhaps TRBD1 (5 bases). This CDR3 is built from 13 residues. V was shortened by 3 bases and J by 8 bases, with 14 bases between the two germline ends. CDR1 and CDR2 from the germline V gene are SGHNT and YYREEE (reference sequence). The CDR3, as DNA: TGTGCCAGCAGCTGGGGGGGAGGGGACGGCTACACCTTC. This encodes CASSWGGGDGYTF.

For the CDR3, the DNA is TGTGCCAGCACACGTACAGCCACCTACAATGAGCAGTTCTTC. Amino acid sequence: CASTRTATYNEQFF. V and J are TRBV7-9 and TRBJ2-1; no reliable D call. The CDR3 runs to 14 residues. Germline-derived CDR1 and CDR2 are SEHNR and FQNEAQ (reference sequence). Trimming shortened V by 7 bases and J by 2 bases, and 12 bases separated the two germline ends. Supplemented by reference TRBV7-9 and TRBJ2-1, the full variable domain reads DTGVSQNPRHKITKRGQNVTFRCDPISEHNRLYWYRQTLGQGPEFLTYFQNEAQLEKSRLLSDRFSAERPKGSFSTLEIQRTEQGDSAMYLCASTRTATYNEQFFGPGTRLTVL.

The chain joins TRBV19 to TRBJ1-5; D uncertain. The V end was cut by 4 bases, the J end by 2 bases, with 12 bases between. The V gene's germline CDR1 is LNHDA and CDR2 SQIVND (reference sequence). The CDR3 has 15 residues. In nucleotides, the CDR3 is TGTGCCAGTAGTACGGGTAACCTTGGCAATCAGCCCCAGCATTTT. Protein sequence: CASSTGNLGNQPQHF.

This rearrangement joins TRBV6-2 or TRBV6-3 to TRBJ2-3, with a possible D match to TRBD2 (7 bases). Germline V gives CDR1 MNHEY, CDR2 SVGEGT. This CDR3 has 19 residues. The V and J ends lost 0 bases and 2 bases respectively, with 21 bases between them. CDR3 nucleotide sequence: TGTGCCAGCAGTTACTCAACAATTTGGGGGGGGCCCTCCACAGATACGCAGTATTTT. Translated: CASSYSTIWGGPSTDTQYF.

The chain is built from TRBV5-6 and TRBJ2-1, with TRBD1 as a possible D gene (5 bases). Germline V lookup: CDR1 SGHDT, CDR2 YYEEEE. The V and J ends lost 2 bases and 10 bases respectively, with 16 bases between them. CDR3 length equals 14 residues. CDR3 coding DNA: TGTGCCAGCAGCTTTAGGGGCTCCGGGTGGGAGCAGTTCTTC. It encodes CASSFRGSGWEQFF.

This chain joins TRBV6-5 and TRBJ2-1; 8 bases line up with TRBD1. The junction had 12 bases not matched to a gene; V was cut back by 4 bases and J by 4 bases. There are 17 residues in the CDR3. CDR1 is MNHEY and CDR2 is SVGAGI in the germline V gene. The CDR3 region has the DNA TGTGCCAGCAGTTCTCTGACAGGGGCGAAAGATTACAATGAGCAGTTCTTC. Amino acid sequence: CASSSLTGAKDYNEQFF.

This chain connects TRBV19 to TRBJ1-1; TRBD1 agrees at 11 bases. There are 15 residues in the CDR3. The trim removed 3 bases at V and 4 bases at J, leaving 4 bases unmatched. CDR1 and CDR2 from the germline V gene are LNHDA and SQIVND (reference sequence). The CDR3 is CASSIGTGGVTEAFF. The DNA of the CDR3 is TGTGCCAGTAGTATCGGGACAGGGGGAGTCACTGAAGCTTTCTTT.

This clonotype was picked up a small number of times. V usage is TRBV14 and J usage is TRBJ2-1; 9 bases align to TRBD2. Germline trimming cut 0 bases from V and 7 bases from J; bases unmatched to any gene: 7. The CDR3 consists of 16 residues. The germline V gene has CDR1 SGHDN and CDR2 FVKESK. The CDR3 region has the DNA TGTGCCAGCAGCCAAGATTCGGCGGGAGGGCGAAATGAGCAGTTCTTC. Protein product: CASSQDSAGGRNEQFF.

This clonotype was counted between two and nine times. The V call is TRBV27, the J call TRBJ2-7; a possible D gene is TRBD2 (5 bases). Germline V gene sequence: CDR1 MNHEY, CDR2 SMNVEV (reference sequence). This CDR3 region has 14 residues. Between the trimmed V and J ends, which lost 3 bases and 0 bases, there was a span of 9 bases. The DNA for the CDR3 is TGTGCCAGCAGTTTCTATGGGAGCTCCTACGAGCAGTACTTC. Translating gives CASSFYGSSYEQYF.

The chain links TRBV6-2 or TRBV6-3 to TRBJ2-7; the D gene could be TRBD1 or TRBD2 (6 bases each). The CDR3 is 14 residues long. Trimming cost V 3 bases and J 4 bases, with 13 bases left between them. The germline CDR1 and CDR2 sequences are MNHEY and SVGEGT. The CDR3 DNA is TGTGCCAGCAGTTATGCAGGGGAGGTGTACGAGCAGTACTTC. Amino acid sequence: CASSYAGEVYEQYF.

This clonotype was recorded a few times. This rearrangement joins TRBV28 to TRBJ1-1; D is uncertain. Per the germline V gene, CDR1 is MDHEN and CDR2 is SYDVKM. Deletions cut 7 bases from V and 0 bases from J, with 18 bases between. This CDR3 comprises 16 residues. The CDR3 here is CASTSSPEGMNTEAFF. DNA of the CDR3: TGTGCCAGCACGAGCAGTCCGGAAGGCATGAACACTGAAGCTTTCTTT.

The rearrangement uses TRBV18 and TRBJ1-1; unclear D gene. This CDR3 has 14 residues. Germline V gives CDR1 KGHSH, CDR2 LQKENI. Trimming took 4 bases from V and 5 from J, leaving 14 bases between them. The CDR3 DNA is TGTGCCAGCTCACTTTCTTCCCTGGGGACTGAAGCTTTCTTT. Protein sequence: CASSLSSLGTEAFF.

This clonotype was detected once. The chain uses TRBV6-1 and TRBJ1-4; D ambiguous. V was clipped by 0 bases and J by 6 bases, with 8 bases between them. This CDR3 region has 14 residues. Germline values: CDR1 MNHNS, CDR2 SASEGT. The CDR3 is CASSEARAHEKLFF. The DNA for the CDR3 is TGTGCCAGCAGTGAAGCAAGGGCGCATGAAAAACTGTTTTTT.

This chain connects TRBV9 to TRBJ2-1, with D perhaps matching TRBD2 (5 bases). Germline V gene sequence: CDR1 SGDLS, CDR2 YYNGEE. The CDR3 totals 15 residues. V was trimmed by 1 base and J by 6 bases, leaving 14 bases between them. The CDR3 DNA reads TGTGCCAGCAGCGTAAGTAGATACGGAGGCAATGAGCAGTTCTTC. Translated: CASSVSRYGGNEQFF.

The gene calls are TRBV4-1 and TRBJ2-1; D ambiguous. V lost 1 base and J lost 4, with 8 bases in between. The germline V gene has CDR1 MGHRA and CDR2 YSYEKL. This CDR3 is 14 amino acids long. CDR3 loop: CASSQVHQYNEQFF. The DNA of the CDR3 is TGCGCCAGCAGCCAAGTTCACCAGTACAATGAGCAGTTCTTC.

This chain connects TRBV27 to TRBJ2-3; 9 nucleotides line up with TRBD1. Germline CDR1 and CDR2: MNHEY and SMNVEV (reference sequence). The CDR3 spans 15 residues. V lost 6 bases to trimming and J lost 0 bases; unmatched junction nucleotides: 4. The CDR3 DNA follows: TGTGCCAGCAGGCGCGGACAGGGGAGCACAGATACGCAGTATTTT. It codes for CASRRGQGSTDTQYF.

Here the CDR3 DNA reads TGTGCCAGCAGTGGTCAGGGGTACCCCCCGCTCTTGAGGGATGGCGGCTACACCTTC. Translation gives CASSGQGYPPLLRDGGYTF. The genes are TRBV6-1 and TRBJ1-2; D is possibly TRBD1 (6 bases). Looked up from germline, CDR1 is MNHNS and CDR2 is SASEGT. The CDR3 consists of 19 residues. The ends were cut back, 4 bases at V and 8 bases at J, with 32 bases in the middle.

The V gene is TRBV7-8, the J gene TRBJ2-7; either TRBD1 or TRBD2 may supply D (5 bases each). The CDR3 consists of 14 residues. The V end lost 3 bases, the J end lost 6 bases, and 15 bases lay between the germline ends. Germline lookup yields CDR1 SGHVS and CDR2 FQNEAQ. In nucleotides, the CDR3 is TGTGCCAGCAGCTTCGGGACCGCCGTAAGCGAGCAGTACTTC. The encoded protein is CASSFGTAVSEQYF.

This clonotype was found once. J is TRBJ2-7 and V is TRBV6-1; D possibly corresponds to TRBD1 (5 bases). The CDR3 loop spans 14 amino acids. The V and J ends lost 1 base and 4 bases respectively, with 11 bases between them. The germline CDR1 and CDR2 sequences are MNHNS and SASEGT. For the CDR3, the DNA is TGTGCCAGCAGTGAAGAACTCAGGGAATACGAGCAGTACTTC. This gives the protein CASSEELREYEQYF.

This chain links TRBV12-3 or TRBV12-4 with TRBJ2-2; TRBD2 might be the D (6 bases). Trimming stripped 3 bases from V and 5 bases from J, with 10 bases between. This CDR3 has 14 amino acids. CDR3 amino acids: CASSFAAGTGELFF. CDR3 sequence (DNA): TGTGCCAGCAGTTTTGCCGCGGGAACCGGGGAGCTGTTTTTT.

The V call is TRBV7-9, the J call TRBJ2-2; 8 bases fit TRBD1. The trim removed 5 bases at V and 6 bases at J, leaving 8 bases unmatched. The CDR3 has 15 residues. Per germline, CDR1 SEHNR and CDR2 FQNEAQ (reference sequence). The CDR3 loop reads CASSNFQGAPGELFF. The CDR3 region has the DNA TGTGCCAGCAGCAATTTTCAGGGGGCGCCCGGGGAGCTGTTTTTT.

The chain recombines TRBV7-9 with TRBJ1-4; maybe TRBD1 (6 bases). Trimming took 1 base from V and 6 from J, leaving 9 bases between them. CDR1 and CDR2 from the germline V gene are SEHNR and FQNEAQ (reference sequence). CDR3 length equals 14 residues. CDR3 region: CASSLEGEHEKLFF. CDR3 DNA sequence: TGTGCCAGCAGCTTAGAGGGGGAACATGAAAAACTGTTTTTT.

This sequence joins TRBV2 and TRBJ2-5, with 8 bases lining up with TRBD2. CDR3 length: 17 residues. Germline loops: CDR1 SNHLY, CDR2 FYNNEI. The V and J ends lost 1 base and 2 bases, in that order; junction bases with no gene match: 9. This chain's CDR3 is CASSEGQLAEAQETQYF. The CDR3 nucleotides are TGTGCCAGCAGTGAAGGGCAACTAGCGGAAGCTCAAGAGACCCAGTACTTC.

The chain links TRBV6-5 to TRBJ2-2; possible D gene TRBD1, 5 bases. The germline V gene encodes CDR1 MNHEY and CDR2 SVGAGI. The CDR3 runs to 14 residues. Trimming removed 7 bases from V and 6 bases from J, with 15 bases in between. The CDR3 sequence: CASKETDFAGELFF. DNA for the CDR3: TGTGCCAGCAAAGAGACAGATTTCGCCGGGGAGCTGTTTTTT.

The rearrangement joins TRBV11-2 to TRBJ1-4; no definite D call. Germline loops: CDR1 SGHAT, CDR2 FQNNGV. Trimming stripped 5 bases from V and 6 bases from J, with 13 bases between. The CDR3 consists of 14 residues. The DNA of the CDR3 is TGTGCCAGCAGCCCCGGCCCCGAGGATGAAAAACTGTTTTTT. This sequence encodes CASSPGPEDEKLFF.

The chain is built from TRBV2 and TRBJ2-5; TRBD1 agrees at 9 bases. Germline values: CDR1 SNHLY, CDR2 FYNNEI. The CDR3 covers 14 residues. V shed 6 bases and J 5 bases; nucleotides not matched to a gene: 7. The CDR3 nucleotides read TGTGCCAGCAGGGGACAGGGTGGGAACGAGACCCAGTACTTC. It encodes CASRGQGGNETQYF.

V gene TRBV4-1 combines with J gene TRBJ1-6; D not resolved. Germline V CDR1 and CDR2: MGHRA, YSYEKL. V lost 1 base and J 7 bases, leaving 8 bases between the germline ends. The CDR3 length is 14 residues. The DNA for the CDR3 is TGCGCCAGCAGCCAAGCTATCGAAAATTCACCCCTCCACTTT. As protein: CASSQAIENSPLHF.

This chain uses TRBV5-4 with TRBJ2-5; the match to TRBD2 covers 10 bases. Unmatched junction bases numbered 6, after V lost 4 bases and J lost 3 bases. CDR1 and CDR2 (germline): SGHNT, YYREEE (reference sequence). The CDR3 extends over 15 amino acids. Written as DNA, the CDR3 is TGTGCCAGCAGCCCCGGGACTAGCGAAGAAGAGACCCAGTACTTC. Amino acid sequence: CASSPGTSEEETQYF.